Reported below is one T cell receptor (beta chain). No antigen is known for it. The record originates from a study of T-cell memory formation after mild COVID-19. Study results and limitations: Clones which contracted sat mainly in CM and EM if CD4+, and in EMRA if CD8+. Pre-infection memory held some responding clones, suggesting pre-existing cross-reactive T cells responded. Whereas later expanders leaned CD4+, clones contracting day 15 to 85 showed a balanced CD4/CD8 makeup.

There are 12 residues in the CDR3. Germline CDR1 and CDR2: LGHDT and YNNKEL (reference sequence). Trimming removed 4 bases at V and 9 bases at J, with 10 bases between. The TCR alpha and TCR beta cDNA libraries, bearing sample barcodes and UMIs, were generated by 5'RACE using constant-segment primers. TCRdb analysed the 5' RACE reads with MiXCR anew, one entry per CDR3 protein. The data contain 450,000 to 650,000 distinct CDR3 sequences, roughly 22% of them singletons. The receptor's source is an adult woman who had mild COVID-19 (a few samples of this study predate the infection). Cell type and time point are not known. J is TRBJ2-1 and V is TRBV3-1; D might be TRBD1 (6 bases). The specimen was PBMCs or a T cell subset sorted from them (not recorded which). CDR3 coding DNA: TGTGCCAGCAGCCGTGGACAGATTGAGCAGTTCTTC. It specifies CASSRGQIEQFF.